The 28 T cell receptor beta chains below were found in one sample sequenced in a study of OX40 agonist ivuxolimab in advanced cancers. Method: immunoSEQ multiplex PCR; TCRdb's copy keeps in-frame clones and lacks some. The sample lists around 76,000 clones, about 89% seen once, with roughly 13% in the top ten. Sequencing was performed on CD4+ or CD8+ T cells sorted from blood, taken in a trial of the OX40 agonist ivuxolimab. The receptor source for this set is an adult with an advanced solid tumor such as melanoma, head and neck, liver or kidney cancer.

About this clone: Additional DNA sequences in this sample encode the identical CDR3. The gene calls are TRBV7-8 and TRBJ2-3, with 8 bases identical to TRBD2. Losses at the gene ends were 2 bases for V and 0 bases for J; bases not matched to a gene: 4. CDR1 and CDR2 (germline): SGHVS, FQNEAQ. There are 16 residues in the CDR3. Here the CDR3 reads CASSLQTSGSTDTQYF. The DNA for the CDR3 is TGTGCCAGCAGCTTACAAACTAGCGGTAGCACAGATACGCAGTATTTT.

Here the CDR3 DNA reads TGCAGCGTTGAAGGATTAGGAGAGACCCAGTACTTC. As protein: CSVEGLGETQYF. The V call is TRBV29-1, the J call TRBJ2-5; D gene uncertain. The CDR3 contains 12 residues. Germline V CDR1 and CDR2: SQVTM, ANQGSEA. The germline V and J ends were trimmed by 1 base and 4 bases, with 7 bases remaining between them.

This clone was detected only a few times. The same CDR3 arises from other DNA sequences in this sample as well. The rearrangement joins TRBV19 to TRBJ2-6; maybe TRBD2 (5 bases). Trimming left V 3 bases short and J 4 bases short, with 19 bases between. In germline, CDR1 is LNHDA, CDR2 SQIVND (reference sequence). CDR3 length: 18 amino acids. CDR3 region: CASSMWQEEERGANVLTF. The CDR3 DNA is TGTGCCAGTAGTATGTGGCAGGAGGAGGAGAGAGGGGCCAACGTCCTGACTTTC.

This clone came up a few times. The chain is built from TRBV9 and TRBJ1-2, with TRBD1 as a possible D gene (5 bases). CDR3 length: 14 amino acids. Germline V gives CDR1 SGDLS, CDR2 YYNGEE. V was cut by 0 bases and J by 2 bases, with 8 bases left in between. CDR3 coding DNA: TGTGCCAGCAGCGTAGATTGGGGGAACTATGGCTACACCTTC. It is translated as CASSVDWGNYGYTF.

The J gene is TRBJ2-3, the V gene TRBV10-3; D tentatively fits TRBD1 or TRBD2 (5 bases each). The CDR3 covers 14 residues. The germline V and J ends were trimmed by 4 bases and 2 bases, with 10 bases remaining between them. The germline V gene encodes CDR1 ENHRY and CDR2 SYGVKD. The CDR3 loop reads CAISGDLLTDTQYF. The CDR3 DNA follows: TGTGCCATCAGTGGGGACCTACTCACAGATACGCAGTATTTT.

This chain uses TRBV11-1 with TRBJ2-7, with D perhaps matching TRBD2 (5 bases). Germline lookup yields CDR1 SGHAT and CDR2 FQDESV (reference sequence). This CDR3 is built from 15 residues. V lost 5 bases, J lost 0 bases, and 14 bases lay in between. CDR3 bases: TGTGCCAGCAGCCCCAGAGGACTCGTCTCCTACGAGCAGTACTTC. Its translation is CASSPRGLVSYEQYF.

The CDR3 spells CASSTLEGGPADTQYF. In DNA form, the CDR3 reads TGTGCCAGTAGTACCTTGGAGGGAGGGCCTGCGGATACGCAGTATTTT. The chain uses TRBV19 and TRBJ2-3, with 7 bases lining up with TRBD2. Germline V CDR1 and CDR2: LNHDA, SQIVND (reference sequence). This CDR3 region has 16 residues. The V segment lost 4 bases and the J segment 6 bases; nucleotides outside the gene matches: 13.

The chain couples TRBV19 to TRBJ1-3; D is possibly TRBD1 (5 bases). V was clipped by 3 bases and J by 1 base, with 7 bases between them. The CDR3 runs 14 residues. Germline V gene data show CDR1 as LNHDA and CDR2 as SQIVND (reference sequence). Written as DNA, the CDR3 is TGTGCCAGTAGTATGCAGGGTTCTGGAAACACCATATATTTT. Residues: CASSMQGSGNTIYF.

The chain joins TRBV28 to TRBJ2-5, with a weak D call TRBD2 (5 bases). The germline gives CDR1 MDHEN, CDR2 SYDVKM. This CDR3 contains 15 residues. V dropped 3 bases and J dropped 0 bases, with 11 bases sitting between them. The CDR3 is CASSLGRGYQETQYF. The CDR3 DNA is TGTGCCAGCAGTTTGGGTCGGGGATACCAAGAGACCCAGTACTTC.

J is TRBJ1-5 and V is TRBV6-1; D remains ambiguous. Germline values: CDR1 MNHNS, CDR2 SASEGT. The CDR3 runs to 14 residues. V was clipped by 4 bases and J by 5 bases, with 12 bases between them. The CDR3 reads CASSGPVSHQPQHF. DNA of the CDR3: TGTGCCAGCAGTGGACCGGTCAGCCATCAGCCCCAGCATTTT.

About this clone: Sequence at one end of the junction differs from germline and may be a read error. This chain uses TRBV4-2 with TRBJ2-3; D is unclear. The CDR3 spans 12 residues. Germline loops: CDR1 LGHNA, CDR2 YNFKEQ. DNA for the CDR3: TGTGCCAGCAGCCAAGATCGACGGGTTGCGGCTTTT. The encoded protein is CASSQDRRVAAF.

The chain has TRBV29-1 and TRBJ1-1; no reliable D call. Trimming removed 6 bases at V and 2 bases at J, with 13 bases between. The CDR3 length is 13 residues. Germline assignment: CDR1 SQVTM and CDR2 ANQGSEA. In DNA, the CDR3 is TGCAGCGTCGGAAGTAGTCTCAACACTGAAGCTTTCTTT. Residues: CSVGSSLNTEAFF.

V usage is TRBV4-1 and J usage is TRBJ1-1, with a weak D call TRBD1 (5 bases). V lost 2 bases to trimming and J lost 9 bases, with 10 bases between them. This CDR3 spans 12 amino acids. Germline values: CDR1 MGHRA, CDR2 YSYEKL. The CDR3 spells CASSQLQGKAFF. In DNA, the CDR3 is TGCGCCAGCAGCCAACTCCAGGGTAAAGCTTTCTTT.

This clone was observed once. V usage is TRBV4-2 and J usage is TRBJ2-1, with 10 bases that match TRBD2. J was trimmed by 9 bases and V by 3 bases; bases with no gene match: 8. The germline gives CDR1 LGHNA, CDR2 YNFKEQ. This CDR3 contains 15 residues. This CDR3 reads CASSQDPSGRSEQFF. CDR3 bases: TGTGCCAGCAGCCAGGATCCTAGCGGGAGATCTGAGCAGTTCTTC.

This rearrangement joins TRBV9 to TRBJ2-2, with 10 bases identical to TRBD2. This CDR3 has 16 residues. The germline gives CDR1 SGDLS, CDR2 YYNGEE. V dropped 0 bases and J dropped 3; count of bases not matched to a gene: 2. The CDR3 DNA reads TGTGCCAGCAGCGTAGACGGACTAGCGGACACCGGGGAGCTGTTTTTT. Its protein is CASSVDGLADTGELFF.

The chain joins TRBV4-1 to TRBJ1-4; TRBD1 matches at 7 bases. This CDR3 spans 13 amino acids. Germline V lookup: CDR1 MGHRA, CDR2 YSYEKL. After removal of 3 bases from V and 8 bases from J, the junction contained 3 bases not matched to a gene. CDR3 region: CASSHGRGEKLFF. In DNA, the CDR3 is TGCGCCAGCAGCCATGGCAGGGGGGAAAAACTGTTTTTT.

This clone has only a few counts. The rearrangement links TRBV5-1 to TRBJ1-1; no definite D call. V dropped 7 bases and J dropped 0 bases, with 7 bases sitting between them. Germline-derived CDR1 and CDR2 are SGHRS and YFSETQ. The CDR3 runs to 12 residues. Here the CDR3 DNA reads TGCGCCAGCTCGCGGATGAACACTGAAGCTTTCTTT. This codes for CASSRMNTEAFF.

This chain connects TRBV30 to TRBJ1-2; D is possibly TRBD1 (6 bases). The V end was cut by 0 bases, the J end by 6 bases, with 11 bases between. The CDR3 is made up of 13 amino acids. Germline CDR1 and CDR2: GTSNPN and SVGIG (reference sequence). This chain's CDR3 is CAWSVGAGDGYTF. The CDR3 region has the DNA TGTGCCTGGAGTGTAGGGGCAGGGGATGGCTACACCTTC.

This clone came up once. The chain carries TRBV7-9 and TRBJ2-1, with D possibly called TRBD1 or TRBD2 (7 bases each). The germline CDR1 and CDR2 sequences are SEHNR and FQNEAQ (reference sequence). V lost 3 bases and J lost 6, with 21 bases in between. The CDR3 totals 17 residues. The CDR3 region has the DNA TGTGCCAGCAGCTTGGGGGGGAGATCCGACAGGGTCAATGAGCAGTTCTTC. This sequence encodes CASSLGGRSDRVNEQFF.

The CDR3 protein is CASSRSGGSSYEQYF. In DNA, the CDR3 is TGCGCCAGCAGCCGGAGCGGGGGGAGCTCCTACGAGCAGTACTTC. The chain couples TRBV4-1 to TRBJ2-7; TRBD2 matches 9 bases. V trimming: 4 bases; J trimming: 0 bases; junction bases outside the gene matches: 4. Germline values: CDR1 MGHRA, CDR2 YSYEKL. CDR3 length equals 15 residues.

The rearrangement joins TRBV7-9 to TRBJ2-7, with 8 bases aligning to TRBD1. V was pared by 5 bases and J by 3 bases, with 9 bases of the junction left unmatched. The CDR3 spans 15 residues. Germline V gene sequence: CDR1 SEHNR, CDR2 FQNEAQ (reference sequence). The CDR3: CASSGTDREDYEQYF. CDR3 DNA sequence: TGTGCCAGCAGCGGAACGGACAGGGAGGACTACGAGCAGTACTTC.

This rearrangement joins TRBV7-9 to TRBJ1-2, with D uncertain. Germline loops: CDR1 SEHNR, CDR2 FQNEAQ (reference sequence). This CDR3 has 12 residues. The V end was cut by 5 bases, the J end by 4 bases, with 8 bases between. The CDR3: CASSPPGYGYTF. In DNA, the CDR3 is TGTGCCAGCAGCCCTCCGGGCTATGGCTACACCTTC.

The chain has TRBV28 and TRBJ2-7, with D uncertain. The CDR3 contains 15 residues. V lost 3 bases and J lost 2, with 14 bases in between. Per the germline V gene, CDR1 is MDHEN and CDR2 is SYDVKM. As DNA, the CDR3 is TGTGCCAGCAGTTTGGACCCTGGACCCCCCTACGAGCAGTACTTC. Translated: CASSLDPGPPYEQYF.

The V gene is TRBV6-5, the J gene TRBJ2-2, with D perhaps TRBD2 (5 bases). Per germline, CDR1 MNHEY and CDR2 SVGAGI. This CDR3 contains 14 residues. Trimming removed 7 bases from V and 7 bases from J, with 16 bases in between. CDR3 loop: CASTPAGHNGELFF. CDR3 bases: TGTGCCAGCACCCCTGCGGGCCACAACGGGGAGCTGTTTTTT.

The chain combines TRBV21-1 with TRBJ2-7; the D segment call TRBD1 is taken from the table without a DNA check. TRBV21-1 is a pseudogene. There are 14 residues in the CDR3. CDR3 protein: CASSLAGGSYEQYF. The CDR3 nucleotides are TGTGCCAGCAGCCTGGCAGGGGGAAGCTACGAGCAGTACTTC.

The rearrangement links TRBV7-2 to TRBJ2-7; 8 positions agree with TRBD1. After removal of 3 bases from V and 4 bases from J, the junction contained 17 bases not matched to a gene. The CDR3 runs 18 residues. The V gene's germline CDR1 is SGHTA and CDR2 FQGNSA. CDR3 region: CASSFPLSPDRVSYEQYF. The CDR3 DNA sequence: TGTGCCAGCAGCTTCCCCCTCAGTCCGGACAGGGTCAGTTACGAGCAGTACTTC.

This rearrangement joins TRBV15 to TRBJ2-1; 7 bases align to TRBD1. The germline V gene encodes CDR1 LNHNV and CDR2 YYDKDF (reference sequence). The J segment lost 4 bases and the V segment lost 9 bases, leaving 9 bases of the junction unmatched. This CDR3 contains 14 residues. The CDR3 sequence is CATTKGQEYNEQFF. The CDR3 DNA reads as TGTGCCACTACGAAAGGACAGGAATACAATGAGCAGTTCTTC.

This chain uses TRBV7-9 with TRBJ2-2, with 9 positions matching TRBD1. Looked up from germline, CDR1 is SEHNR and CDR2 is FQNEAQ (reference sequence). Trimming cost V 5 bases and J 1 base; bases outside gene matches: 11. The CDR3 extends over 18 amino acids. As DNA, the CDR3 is TGTGCCAGCAGCCCCCCTTTCTCGGACAGGGGGAACACCGGGGAGCTGTTTTTT. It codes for CASSPPFSDRGNTGELFF.